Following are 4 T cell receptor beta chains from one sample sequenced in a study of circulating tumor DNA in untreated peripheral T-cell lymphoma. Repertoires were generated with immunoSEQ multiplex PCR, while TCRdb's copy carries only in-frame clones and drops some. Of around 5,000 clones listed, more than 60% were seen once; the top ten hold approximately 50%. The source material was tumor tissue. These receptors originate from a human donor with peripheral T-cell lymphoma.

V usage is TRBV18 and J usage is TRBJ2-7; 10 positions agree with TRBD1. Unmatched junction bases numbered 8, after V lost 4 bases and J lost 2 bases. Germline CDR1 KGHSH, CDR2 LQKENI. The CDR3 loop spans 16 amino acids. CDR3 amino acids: CASSLYRQGAPYEQYF. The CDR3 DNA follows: TGTGCCAGCTCACTCTACCGACAGGGGGCCCCCTACGAGCAGTACTTC.

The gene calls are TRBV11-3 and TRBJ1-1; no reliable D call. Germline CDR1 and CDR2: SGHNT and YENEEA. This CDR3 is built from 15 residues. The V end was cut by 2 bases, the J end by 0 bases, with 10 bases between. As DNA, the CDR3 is TGTGCCAGCAGCTTACAACGGACGCTGAACACTGAAGCTTTCTTT. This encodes CASSLQRTLNTEAFF.

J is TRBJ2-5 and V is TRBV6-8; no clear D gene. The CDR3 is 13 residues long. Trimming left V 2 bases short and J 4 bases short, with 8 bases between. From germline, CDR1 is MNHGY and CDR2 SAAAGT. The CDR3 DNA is TGTGCCAGCAGTTACGATCTACTAGAGACCCAGTACTTC. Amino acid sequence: CASSYDLLETQYF.

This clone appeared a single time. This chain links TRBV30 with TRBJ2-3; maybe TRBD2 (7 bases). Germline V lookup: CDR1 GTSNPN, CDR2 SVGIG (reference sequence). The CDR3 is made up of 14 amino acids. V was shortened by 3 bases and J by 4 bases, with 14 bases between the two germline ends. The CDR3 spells CAWRRQGRADTQYF. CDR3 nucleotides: TGTGCCTGGAGACGTCAGGGGAGGGCAGATACGCAGTATTTT.